One sample yielded the 27 T cell receptor beta chains listed below, sequenced in a study of shared clonotypes between healthy human individuals. Data came from immunoSEQ multiplex PCR; TCRdb stores just in-frame clones and leaves some out. In the table there are approximately 1.4 million clones, around 98% of which are singletons. Sequencing was carried out using naive CD4+ T cells sorted from blood. The sample's subset: CD45RA+ positively selected. The receptors originated from a man aged 25-45 years in good health.

The V call is TRBV29-1, the J call TRBJ1-1; no reliable D call. The V and J ends lost 4 bases and 8 bases respectively, with 17 bases between them. Germline lookup yields CDR1 SQVTM and CDR2 ANQGSEA. The CDR3 is 13 amino acids. CDR3 loop: CSVVGRLGKEAFF. The DNA of the CDR3 is TGCAGCGTTGTTGGGCGGTTGGGTAAAGAAGCTTTCTTT.

This chain connects TRBV4-1 to TRBJ2-5; 11 bases line up with TRBD2. This CDR3 has 15 amino acids. Germline CDR1 and CDR2: MGHRA and YSYEKL. V gave up 5 bases and J gave up 5 bases; unmatched junction bases: 7. CDR3 loop: CASSTLAGAPETQYF. In DNA form, the CDR3 reads TGCGCCAGCAGCACACTAGCGGGAGCTCCGGAGACCCAGTACTTC.

The chain employs TRBV28 and TRBJ1-1; 7 nucleotides match TRBD1. Germline V gene data show CDR1 as MDHEN and CDR2 as SYDVKM. Trimming took 3 bases from V and 4 from J; bases not matched to a gene: 5. The CDR3 contains 14 residues. The CDR3: CASSFPPGGTEAFF. The CDR3 nucleotides are TGTGCCAGCAGTTTTCCCCCAGGGGGCACTGAAGCTTTCTTT.

In nucleotides, the CDR3 is TGCGCCAGCAGCCGCGAAAACTCCCGGGGCGAGCAGTACTTC. Translation gives CASSRENSRGEQYF. The rearrangement links TRBV5-1 to TRBJ2-7; a possible D gene is TRBD2 (5 bases). Germline V lookup: CDR1 SGHRS, CDR2 YFSETQ. V was trimmed by 4 bases and J by 6 bases, leaving 17 bases between them. The CDR3 contains 14 residues.

The chain links TRBV6-1 to TRBJ2-3; D remains unclear. Trimming removed 2 bases from V and 1 base from J, with 13 bases in between. This CDR3 has 16 amino acids. Germline loops: CDR1 MNHNS, CDR2 SASEGT. For the CDR3, the DNA is TGTGCCAGCAGTGAACATGGACCCAGAGGCACAGATACGCAGTATTTT. It translates to CASSEHGPRGTDTQYF.

The chain couples TRBV10-3 to TRBJ2-2; 9 bases fit TRBD2. The CDR3 length is 14 residues. CDR1 is ENHRY and CDR2 is SYGVKD in the germline V gene. The J segment lost 3 bases and the V segment lost 7 bases, leaving 3 bases of the junction unmatched. DNA for the CDR3: TGTGCCATCATGACTAGCGGAGACACCGGGGAGCTGTTTTTT. This sequence encodes CAIMTSGDTGELFF.

This chain links TRBV5-4 with TRBJ1-4, with a weak D call TRBD1 (5 bases). Trimming removed 4 bases at V and 5 bases at J, with 12 bases between. Germline V gene sequence: CDR1 SGHNT, CDR2 YYREEE (reference sequence). The CDR3 runs 14 residues. For the CDR3, the DNA is TGTGCCAGCAGCCCCAACCAGGGCAATGAAAAACTGTTTTTT. Its translation: CASSPNQGNEKLFF.

This chain uses TRBV7-2 with TRBJ2-1; the match to TRBD2 covers 7 bases. CDR1 is SGHTA and CDR2 is FQGNSA in the germline V gene. The CDR3 has 14 amino acids. V dropped 5 bases and J dropped 7; count of bases not matched to a gene: 8. CDR3 sequence (DNA): TGTGCCAGCAGCCCTGGGACTACCTGGAATGAGCAGTTCTTC. Encoded protein: CASSPGTTWNEQFF.

This sequence joins TRBV14 and TRBJ1-1; D may be TRBD1 (6 bases). Germline V CDR1 and CDR2: SGHDN, FVKESK. The CDR3 extends over 16 amino acids. Trimming removed 4 bases at V and 0 bases at J, with 15 bases between. CDR3 nucleotides: TGTGCCAGCAGCCTCAGGGGAGGCGCGATGAACACTGAAGCTTTCTTT. This codes for CASSLRGGAMNTEAFF.

This clone was recorded only once. The chain couples TRBV18 to TRBJ1-2, with D possibly TRBD1 on 6 matching bases. The germline V and J ends were trimmed by 3 bases and 4 bases, with 12 bases remaining between them. Germline CDR1 is KGHSH and CDR2 is LQKENI. CDR3 length: 14 residues. The CDR3 nucleotides are TGTGCCAGCTCACCCGCAGGGGTGGGCTATGGCTACACCTTC. It encodes CASSPAGVGYGYTF.

This sequence joins TRBV10-3 and TRBJ2-1, with 12 bases matching TRBD2. The germline CDR1 and CDR2 sequences are ENHRY and SYGVKD. V dropped 7 bases and J dropped 4; count of bases not matched to a gene: 11. The CDR3 totals 17 residues. The CDR3 loop reads CAITRLAGAESYNEQFF. DNA for the CDR3: TGTGCCATCACTCGACTAGCGGGAGCGGAGTCATACAATGAGCAGTTCTTC.

This chain links TRBV5-5 with TRBJ2-7, with D perhaps TRBD1 (5 bases). The CDR3 extends over 13 amino acids. V was pared by 2 bases and J by 2 bases, with 8 bases between. The V gene's germline CDR1 is SGHKS and CDR2 YYEKEE (reference sequence). For the CDR3, the DNA is TGTGCCAGCAGCTTCCTAGGGGCCTACGAGCAGTACTTC. Protein sequence: CASSFLGAYEQYF.

The chain combines TRBV7-2 with TRBJ2-3; D possibly corresponds to TRBD1 (6 bases). This CDR3 is 16 amino acids long. V was shortened by 2 bases and J by 1 base, with 13 bases between the two germline ends. Germline CDR1 is SGHTA and CDR2 is FQGNSA. In DNA form, the CDR3 reads TGTGCCAGCAGCTTAAAAGGGCAGGGGCGCACAGATACGCAGTATTTT. This gives the protein CASSLKGQGRTDTQYF.

V usage is TRBV11-2 and J usage is TRBJ2-3, with D perhaps TRBD1 (6 bases). The V end lost 9 bases, the J end lost 5 bases, and 21 bases lay between the germline ends. This CDR3 comprises 15 residues. Germline lookup yields CDR1 SGHAT and CDR2 FQNNGV. This CDR3 reads CASLRQVLAGDTQYF. The CDR3 DNA reads as TGTGCCAGTCTAAGACAGGTTTTGGCGGGAGATACGCAGTATTTT.

The rearrangement joins TRBV18 to TRBJ2-4; a weak D match, TRBD2 (5 bases). The length of the CDR3 is 17 residues. Germline assignment: CDR1 KGHSH and CDR2 LQKENI. V was shortened by 5 bases and J by 1 base, with 18 bases between the two germline ends. The CDR3 spells CASSFRPGERAKNIQYF. The CDR3 DNA is TGTGCCAGCTCATTCAGGCCTGGGGAGCGCGCCAAAAACATTCAGTACTTC.

The CDR3 protein is CSVKGGTGTEAFF. The CDR3 nucleotides read TGCAGCGTAAAAGGTGGGACAGGGACTGAAGCTTTCTTT. V gene TRBV29-1 combines with J gene TRBJ1-1, with 9 positions matching TRBD1. The CDR3 is 13 amino acids. The trim removed 6 bases at V and 5 bases at J, leaving 7 bases unmatched. The germline V gene has CDR1 SQVTM and CDR2 ANQGSEA.

This sequence joins TRBV28 and TRBJ1-2; no definite D call. In germline, CDR1 is MDHEN, CDR2 SYDVKM. CDR3 length equals 13 residues. V was shortened by 6 bases and J by 5 bases, with 13 bases between the two germline ends. Here the CDR3 DNA reads TGTGCCAGCAGGGAAACTCTTTGGTATGGCTACACCTTC. This translates into CASRETLWYGYTF.

The V gene is TRBV18, the J gene TRBJ2-7, with unresolved D. The V end was cut by 6 bases, the J end by 1 base, with 16 bases between. The CDR3 consists of 15 residues. Looked up from germline, CDR1 is KGHSH and CDR2 is LQKENI. The CDR3 coding sequence is TGTGCCAGCTCCCCCTCTGCGACTCTTTCCTACGAGCAGTACTTC. Protein sequence: CASSPSATLSYEQYF.

This rearrangement joins TRBV19 to TRBJ2-2; TRBD2 matches 13 bases. The junction had 9 bases not matched to a gene; V was cut back by 7 bases and J by 1 base. Germline lookup yields CDR1 LNHDA and CDR2 SQIVND (reference sequence). The CDR3 covers 18 residues. In DNA, the CDR3 is TGTGCCAGTACCAATAAGCGGACTAGCGGGAGGAACACCGGGGAGCTGTTTTTT. Its translation: CASTNKRTSGRNTGELFF.

The rearrangement joins TRBV7-9 to TRBJ2-1, with 9 bases aligning to TRBD2. CDR1 is SEHNR, CDR2 FQNEAQ, per germline (reference sequence). V shed 5 bases and J 0 bases; nucleotides not matched to a gene: 2. This CDR3 is built from 15 residues. CDR3 nucleotides: TGTGCCAGCAGCCGTAGCGGGAGCTCCTACAATGAGCAGTTCTTC. Protein product: CASSRSGSSYNEQFF.

The chain links TRBV7-8 to TRBJ2-7; possibly TRBD1 or TRBD2 for D (5 bases each). V lost 2 bases, J lost 7 bases, and 24 bases lay in between. Germline V gene sequence: CDR1 SGHVS, CDR2 FQNEAQ. The CDR3 covers 17 residues. The CDR3: CASSLRGRGETLHEQYF. CDR3 coding DNA: TGTGCCAGCAGCTTAAGGGGTCGGGGCGAAACCCTGCATGAGCAGTACTTC.

The chain uses TRBV5-4 and TRBJ1-2; 10 bases align to TRBD1. The CDR3 has 13 residues. Germline values: CDR1 SGHNT, CDR2 YYREEE (reference sequence). With 2 bases clipped from V and 8 bases from J, the junction kept 3 bases outside the gene matches. The CDR3 nucleotides are TGTGCCAGCAGCTTCGACAGGGGGCAGGGCTACACCTTC. This codes for CASSFDRGQGYTF. The full variable domain, its missing parts supplied by reference TRBV5-4 and TRBJ1-2, is ETGVTQSPTHLIKTRGQQVTLRCSSQSGHNTVSWYQQALGQGPQFIFQYYREEENGRGNFPPRFSGLQFPNYSSELNVNALELDDSALYLCASSFDRGQGYTFGSGTRLTVV.

The chain is built from TRBV29-1 and TRBJ2-2, with unresolved D. The CDR3 extends over 16 amino acids. Per germline, CDR1 SQVTM and CDR2 ANQGSEA. V lost 3 bases and J lost 5, with 19 bases in between. CDR3: CSVDIGPATATGELFF. The CDR3 nucleotides are TGCAGCGTTGATATTGGACCGGCGACTGCAACCGGGGAGCTGTTTTTT.

This chain links TRBV30 with TRBJ2-7, with 8 bases fitting TRBD2. The CDR3 has 13 residues. The germline gives CDR1 GTSNPN, CDR2 SVGIG (reference sequence). V shed 1 base, J shed 5 bases, and the junction held 4 bases outside the gene matches. CDR3 nucleotide sequence: TGTGCCTGGAGTGCCGGGAGGGACCACGAGCAGTACTTC. It specifies CAWSAGRDHEQYF. The whole variable domain, filled in from reference TRBV30 and TRBJ2-7, reads SQTIHQWPATLVQPVGSPLSLECTVEGTSNPNLYWYRQAAGRGLQLLFYSVGIGQISSEVPQNLSASRPQDRQFILSSKKLLLSDSGFYLCAWSAGRDHEQYFGPGTRLTVT.

This chain links TRBV4-1 with TRBJ2-1; 9 bases are a match to TRBD2. This CDR3 contains 16 residues. Germline values: CDR1 MGHRA, CDR2 YSYEKL. After removal of 4 bases from V and 2 bases from J, the junction contained 6 bases not matched to a gene. CDR3 sequence (DNA): TGCGCCAGCAGCCCCTTAGCGGGAGTAGCCTACAATGAGCAGTTCTTC. Translating it yields CASSPLAGVAYNEQFF.

The chain employs TRBV7-2 and TRBJ2-7; D is unresolved. The V end was cut by 5 bases, the J end by 0 bases, with 11 bases between. Germline loops: CDR1 SGHTA, CDR2 FQGNSA. The CDR3 covers 14 residues. Written as DNA, the CDR3 is TGTGCCAGCAGCGTTCATGGCAGCTCCTACGAGCAGTACTTC. Protein: CASSVHGSSYEQYF.

The chain couples TRBV21-1 to TRBJ2-1; TRBD2 is the table's D call, not checked against the DNA. TRBV21-1 is labeled a pseudogene. This CDR3 contains 19 residues. CDR3 loop: CASSNKPLGGTGFYNEQFF. The CDR3 nucleotides are TGTGCCAGCAGCAACAAGCCTCTTGGAGGGACGGGGTTTTACAATGAGCAGTTCTTC.